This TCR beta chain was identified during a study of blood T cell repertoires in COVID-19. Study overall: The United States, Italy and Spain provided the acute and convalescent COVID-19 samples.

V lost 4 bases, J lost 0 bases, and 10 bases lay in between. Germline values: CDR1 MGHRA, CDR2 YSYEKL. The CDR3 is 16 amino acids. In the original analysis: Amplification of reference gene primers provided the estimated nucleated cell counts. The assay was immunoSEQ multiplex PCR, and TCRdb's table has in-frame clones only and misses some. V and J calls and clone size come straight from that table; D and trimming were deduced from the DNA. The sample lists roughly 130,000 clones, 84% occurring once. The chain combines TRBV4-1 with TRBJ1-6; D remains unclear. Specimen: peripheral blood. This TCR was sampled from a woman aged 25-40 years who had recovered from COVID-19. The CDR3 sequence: CASSLGIGSYNSPLHF. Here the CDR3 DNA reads TGCGCCAGCAGCCTGGGCATTGGCTCCTATAATTCACCCCTCCACTTT.